Shown below are 29 T cell receptor beta chains from a single sample sequenced in a study of blood T cell repertoires in COVID-19. Sequencing was performed with immunoSEQ multiplex PCR; in TCRdb, only in-frame clones are kept and a portion is missing. The sample contains about 220,000 clones, roughly 84% of which appear only once. The sequencing sample was made of peripheral blood. The receptors originated from a woman aged 55 to 70 with acute or convalescent COVID-19.

This clone was recorded once. The chain is built from TRBV7-6 and TRBJ2-1; 9 positions match TRBD2. The CDR3 is made up of 15 amino acids. Unmatched junction bases numbered 4, after V lost 5 bases and J lost 2 bases. The germline CDR1 and CDR2 sequences are SGHVS and FNYEAQ. This CDR3 reads CASSPLAGAYNEQFF. The CDR3 DNA is TGTGCCAGCAGCCCCTTAGCGGGGGCCTACAATGAGCAGTTCTTC.

Note on this clone: Other DNA sequences in this specimen translate into the identical CDR3. This chain connects TRBV15 to TRBJ2-7; no clear D gene. The ends were cut back, 0 bases at V and 1 base at J, with 4 bases in the middle. Germline V gives CDR1 LNHNV, CDR2 YYDKDF (reference sequence). The CDR3 consists of 13 residues. CDR3 in amino acids: CATSRDRSYEQYF. DNA for the CDR3: TGTGCCACCAGCAGAGATCGGTCCTACGAGCAGTACTTC.

The chain links TRBV7-2 to TRBJ1-1; no clear D. The V and J ends lost 1 base and 9 bases respectively, with 9 bases between them. The CDR3 extends over 12 amino acids. Germline values: CDR1 SGHTA, CDR2 FQGNSA. The CDR3 loop reads CASSLDTSQAFF. DNA of the CDR3: TGTGCCAGCAGCTTAGATACATCCCAAGCTTTCTTT.

The rearrangement links TRBV5-4 to TRBJ2-7; a possible D gene is TRBD1 (6 bases). The V and J ends lost 4 bases and 4 bases respectively, with 9 bases between them. The CDR3 is 12 residues long. Germline values: CDR1 SGHNT, CDR2 YYREEE (reference sequence). The CDR3 loop is CASSTRGYEQYF. The CDR3 region has the DNA TGTGCCAGCAGCACCAGGGGTTACGAGCAGTACTTC. Variable domain in full (rest from reference TRBV5-4 and TRBJ2-7): ETGVTQSPTHLIKTRGQQVTLRCSSQSGHNTVSWYQQALGQGPQFIFQYYREEENGRGNFPPRFSGLQFPNYSSELNVNALELDDSALYLCASSTRGYEQYFGPGTRLTVT.

The CDR3 nucleotides read TGTGCCAGCAGCTGGGGCCGGAGCTCCGGGGAGCTGTTTTTT. This gives the protein CASSWGRSSGELFF. The chain uses TRBV5-6 and TRBJ2-2; weak D call: TRBD1 (5 bases). CDR1 SGHDT and CDR2 YYEEEE come from the germline V gene. The CDR3 runs 14 residues. The V gene lost 3 bases and the J gene lost 6 bases, with 12 bases spanning the gap. Full variable domain (outside the CDR3, taken from reference TRBV5-6 and TRBJ2-2): DAGVTQSPTHLIKTRGQQVTLRCSPKSGHDTVSWYQQALGQGPQFIFQYYEEEERQRGNFPDRFSGHQFPNYSSELNVNALLLGDSALYLCASSWGRSSGELFFGEGSRLTVL.

The rearrangement links TRBV3-1 (or the pseudogene TRBV3-2) to TRBJ2-7; TRBD2 aligns across 10 bases. The CDR3 sequence is 13 residues long. The V gene's germline CDR1 is LGHDT and CDR2 YNNKEL (reference sequence). With V trimmed by 0 bases and J by 13 bases, 6 bases remained unmatched. CDR3 sequence (DNA): TGTGCCAGCAGCCAAGAGGTACTAGCGGGGCTTTACTTC. Translation gives CASSQEVLAGLYF.

V is TRBV6-6 and J is TRBJ2-7, with D unclear. Germline CDR1 MNHNY, CDR2 SVGAGI (reference sequence). V was cut by 3 bases and J by 6 bases, with 6 bases left in between. This CDR3 has 11 residues. The CDR3 nucleotides read TGTGCCAGCAGTTATCTAGGCGAGCAGTACTTC. Amino acid sequence: CASSYLGEQYF.

V is TRBV6-2 or TRBV6-3 and J is TRBJ2-2; D is uncertain. Germline CDR1 reads MNHEY; CDR2 reads SVGEGT. This CDR3 has 15 amino acids. V lost 5 bases, J lost 2 bases, and 12 bases lay in between. The CDR3 is CASSNFETNTGELFF. In DNA, the CDR3 is TGTGCCAGCAGTAATTTCGAAACAAACACCGGGGAGCTGTTTTTT.

The chain combines TRBV3-1 (or the pseudogene TRBV3-2) with TRBJ2-7; 7 nucleotides align to TRBD2. Per germline, CDR1 LGHDT and CDR2 YNNKEL (reference sequence). This CDR3 has 15 amino acids. J lost 2 bases, V lost 1 base, and 5 bases had no gene match. CDR3 DNA sequence: TGTGCCAGCAGCCAAGGGGACTACATAACCTACGAGCAGTACTTC. This sequence encodes CASSQGDYITYEQYF.

The chain employs TRBV27 and TRBJ2-1; 10 nucleotides line up with TRBD2. Germline V gene lookup returns CDR1 MNHEY and CDR2 SMNVEV (reference sequence). Trimming at V came to 6 bases and at J to 4 bases, leaving 6 bases not matched to a gene. This CDR3 spans 15 amino acids. The CDR3 DNA is TGTGCCAGCAGAGAGGCTAGCGGGGGTTACAATGAGCAGTTCTTC. Its translation: CASREASGGYNEQFF.

This chain uses TRBV5-1 with TRBJ2-1, with 7 nucleotides matching TRBD2. Germline assignment: CDR1 SGHRS and CDR2 YFSETQ. CDR3 length: 15 amino acids. With 0 bases clipped from V and 4 bases from J, the junction kept 4 bases outside the gene matches. CDR3 bases: TGCGCCAGCAGCTTGGAGCTAGCGGCTTACAATGAGCAGTTCTTC. Translating gives CASSLELAAYNEQFF.

The chain links TRBV5-4 to TRBJ2-7; 8 bases map to TRBD2. The CDR3 totals 15 residues. After removal of 0 bases from V and 2 bases from J, the junction contained 4 bases not matched to a gene. From germline, CDR1 is SGHNT and CDR2 YYREEE (reference sequence). The CDR3 sequence is CASSLGPGLAYEQYF. The DNA for the CDR3 is TGTGCCAGCAGCTTGGGGCCGGGACTAGCCTACGAGCAGTACTTC.

The chain has TRBV4-2 and TRBJ2-2; the match to TRBD2 covers 7 bases. The V segment lost 1 base and the J segment 0 bases; nucleotides outside the gene matches: 2. From germline, CDR1 is LGHNA and CDR2 YNFKEQ. The CDR3 covers 16 residues. The CDR3 sequence is CASSQGGLANTGELFF. CDR3 nucleotide sequence: TGTGCCAGCAGCCAAGGAGGACTAGCGAACACCGGGGAGCTGTTTTTT.

The rearrangement links TRBV11-2 to TRBJ1-1, with D hard to call. The CDR3 consists of 11 residues. The germline V gene has CDR1 SGHAT and CDR2 FQNNGV. Trimming removed 6 bases from V and 4 bases from J, with 6 bases in between. The CDR3 DNA follows: TGTGCCAGCAGACATTTCACTGAAGCTTTCTTT. It translates to CASRHFTEAFF.

This clone has only a few counts. The chain uses TRBV2 and TRBJ2-3, with TRBD1 matching 8 bases. J lost 0 bases, V lost 6 bases, and 5 bases had no gene match. Germline V CDR1 and CDR2: SNHLY, FYNNEI. CDR3 length equals 15 residues. The chain's CDR3 is CASRARGPSTDTQYF. The DNA for the CDR3 is TGTGCCAGCAGAGCCAGGGGGCCGAGCACAGATACGCAGTATTTT.

This clone was counted only a few times. This rearrangement joins TRBV5-1 to TRBJ1-6; tentatively, D is TRBD1 (6 bases). With 4 bases removed from V and 10 bases from J, the gap between germline ends came to 12 bases. This CDR3 spans 13 amino acids. CDR1 and CDR2 from the germline V gene are SGHRS and YFSETQ. This chain's CDR3 is CASSVTGPSPLHF. CDR3 in DNA: TGCGCCAGCAGCGTTACAGGGCCCTCACCCCTCCACTTT.

The chain has TRBV6-5 and TRBJ2-3; 8 bases align to TRBD2. This CDR3 is built from 15 residues. The V gene's germline CDR1 is MNHEY and CDR2 SVGAGI. Trimming cost V 6 bases and J 2 bases; bases outside gene matches: 7. The CDR3 DNA reads as TGTGCCAGCAGCCAAGCGGGGGCCGTCACAGATACGCAGTATTTT. Translating gives CASSQAGAVTDTQYF.

The chain has TRBV6-6 and TRBJ1-1; perhaps TRBD1 as D (6 bases). This CDR3 region has 13 residues. Per the germline V gene, CDR1 is MNHNY and CDR2 is SVGAGI (reference sequence). The germline V and J ends were trimmed by 7 bases and 7 bases, with 16 bases remaining between them. CDR3 coding DNA: TGTGCCAGCAAACGAGGGGACACCTATGAAGCTTTCTTT. Its protein is CASKRGDTYEAFF.

This clone was counted a few times. The rearrangement links TRBV28 to TRBJ2-1, with 9 bases identical to TRBD2. Trimming cost V 1 base and J 7 bases; bases outside gene matches: 8. Looked up from germline, CDR1 is MDHEN and CDR2 is SYDVKM. The CDR3 loop spans 16 amino acids. The DNA for the CDR3 is TGTGCCAGCAGTTTATCGGCGGGGGGGGCGAGGAATGAGCAGTTCTTC. It is translated as CASSLSAGGARNEQFF.

This chain uses TRBV2 with TRBJ1-1; 7 bases align to TRBD1. The V gene end was trimmed by 7 bases and the J gene end by 4 bases; junction bases not matched to a gene: 6. The CDR3 covers 13 residues. Germline CDR1 and CDR2: SNHLY and FYNNEI. The CDR3 sequence: CASNNDRATEAFF. CDR3 DNA: TGTGCCAGCAACAACGACAGGGCCACTGAAGCTTTCTTT.

The chain links TRBV30 to TRBJ1-1; D is possibly TRBD1 (5 bases). CDR1 is GTSNPN, CDR2 SVGIG, per germline (reference sequence). The ends were cut back, 2 bases at V and 6 bases at J, with 19 bases in the middle. CDR3 size: 15 residues. The CDR3 DNA reads as TGTGCCTGGAGTACGTGGGGACTCACAGAGTCTGAAGCTTTCTTT. It yields the protein CAWSTWGLTESEAFF.

The chain carries TRBV29-1 and TRBJ1-1; D possibly corresponds to TRBD1 (5 bases). The CDR3 consists of 16 residues. From germline, CDR1 is SQVTM and CDR2 ANQGSEA. The ends were cut back, 4 bases at V and 0 bases at J, with 18 bases in the middle. CDR3 nucleotide sequence: TGCAGCGTTGCGGACTCCAAGGGGAGGGTGAACACTGAAGCTTTCTTT. Translated, it gives CSVADSKGRVNTEAFF.

This sequence joins TRBV14 and TRBJ2-2; 8 bases match TRBD2. The CDR3 loop spans 15 amino acids. After removal of 0 bases from V and 5 bases from J, the junction contained 2 bases not matched to a gene. Germline V gene data show CDR1 as SGHDN and CDR2 as FVKESK. The CDR3 here is CASSQELAGTGELFF. Written as DNA, the CDR3 is TGTGCCAGCAGCCAAGAATTAGCGGGGACCGGGGAGCTGTTTTTT.

This chain uses TRBV5-6 with TRBJ1-6, with D unclear. This CDR3 is built from 14 residues. Germline assignment: CDR1 SGHDT and CDR2 YYEEEE. Between the trimmed V and J ends, which lost 2 bases and 8 bases, there was a span of 11 bases. CDR3 amino acids: CASSFGGGHSPLHF. The DNA of the CDR3 is TGTGCCAGCAGCTTTGGTGGAGGCCATTCACCCCTCCACTTT.

The V call is TRBV2, the J call TRBJ1-1; D is unresolved. Between the trimmed V and J ends, which lost 3 bases and 2 bases, there was a span of 7 bases. CDR3 length equals 13 residues. Germline CDR1 and CDR2: SNHLY and FYNNEI. The CDR3 loop is CASSDGLNTEAFF. CDR3 DNA: TGTGCCAGCAGTGATGGGCTAAACACTGAAGCTTTCTTT.

The chain links TRBV5-6 to TRBJ1-2, with no clear D. Germline CDR1 is SGHDT and CDR2 is YYEEEE. This CDR3 has 12 residues. V lost 2 bases, J lost 8 bases, and 10 bases lay in between. The CDR3 nucleotides are TGTGCCAGCAGCTTCGGCAGAGGAGGCTACACCTTC. Its translation: CASSFGRGGYTF.

J is TRBJ2-3 and V is TRBV10-3; 8 bases match TRBD2. This CDR3 has 17 residues. The V gene end was trimmed by 0 bases and the J gene end by 1 base; junction bases not matched to a gene: 6. Germline-derived CDR1 and CDR2 are ENHRY and SYGVKD. CDR3 bases: TGTGCCATCAGTGAGTCGACCGGGCGGGGGGGCACAGATACGCAGTATTTT. This translates into CAISESTGRGGTDTQYF.

The V and J genes are TRBV7-9 and TRBJ1-1; 9 bases align to TRBD1. CDR3 length equals 15 residues. Trimming took 4 bases from V and 4 from J; bases not matched to a gene: 7. Germline lookup yields CDR1 SEHNR and CDR2 FQNEAQ (reference sequence). The CDR3 bases are TGTGCCAGCAGCTGGGGACAGGGTGGGGGCACTGAAGCTTTCTTT. Translation gives CASSWGQGGGTEAFF. The entire variable domain, with the rest obtained from reference TRBV7-9 and TRBJ1-1, is as follows: DTGVSQNPRHKITKRGQNVTFRCDPISEHNRLYWYRQTLGQGPEFLTYFQNEAQLEKSRLLSDRFSAERPKGSFSTLEIQRTEQGDSAMYLCASSWGQGGGTEAFFGQGTRLTVV.

CDR3 region: CASSELTSGGATDTQYF. CDR3 DNA: TGTGCCAGCAGTGAGCTGACTAGCGGGGGGGCCACAGATACGCAGTATTTT. J is TRBJ2-3 and V is TRBV2; 14 positions match TRBD2. Trimming removed 3 bases from V and 2 bases from J; junction bases left unmatched: 4. This CDR3 is built from 17 residues. Looked up from germline, CDR1 is SNHLY and CDR2 is FYNNEI.